This T cell receptor (beta chain) stems from a study of T cell changes during pregnancy in multiple sclerosis. The assay was immunoSEQ multiplex PCR, and TCRdb's table has in-frame clones only and misses some. Of fewer than 150,000 clones in the sample, roughly 97% are singletons; the top ten hold 0.44%. Sequenced here: peripheral blood, sampled after pregnancy. The source is a female donor with multiple sclerosis, enrolled in a pregnancy study.

The CDR3 DNA reads TGTGCCAGCAGCTTGTCCCCGGGACAGGGGAGGGAGCAGTACTTC. Its translation: CASSLSPGQGREQYF. The rearrangement uses TRBV7-8 and TRBJ2-7, with 10 bases matching TRBD1. CDR3 length: 15 amino acids. Per germline, CDR1 SGHVS and CDR2 FQNEAQ. Trimming took 3 bases from V and 7 from J; bases not matched to a gene: 9.